This T cell receptor (beta chain) comes out of a study of blood T cell repertoires in COVID-19. Per the original methods: Using reference gene primer amplification, nucleated cell counts were estimated. The method was immunoSEQ multiplex PCR; TCRdb's version includes in-frame clones alone and lacks a portion of them. The V and J calls and clone size come from that table; D and trimming were worked out from the DNA. Of 170,000 or so clones listed, about 90% were seen once; the top ten hold approximately 9%. Cohorts were assigned according to the clinical history that participants reported. Symptom resolution, clearance, or two negative PCRs marked donors in Cohort 3 as recovered. The sample taken for sequencing was PBMCs or T cells enriched from blood (not recorded which). The origin of this receptor is a woman between 18 and 29 years old who had recovered from COVID-19.

As DNA, the CDR3 is TGCAGCGTCAAAAGGGACAGGGGAGTTTGGGATACGCAGTATTTT. Translating it yields CSVKRDRGVWDTQYF. The chain employs TRBV29-1 and TRBJ2-3; 10 positions agree with TRBD1. Germline values: CDR1 SQVTM, CDR2 ANQGSEA. Trimming took 6 bases from V and 6 from J; bases not matched to a gene: 12. The CDR3 length is 15 residues.